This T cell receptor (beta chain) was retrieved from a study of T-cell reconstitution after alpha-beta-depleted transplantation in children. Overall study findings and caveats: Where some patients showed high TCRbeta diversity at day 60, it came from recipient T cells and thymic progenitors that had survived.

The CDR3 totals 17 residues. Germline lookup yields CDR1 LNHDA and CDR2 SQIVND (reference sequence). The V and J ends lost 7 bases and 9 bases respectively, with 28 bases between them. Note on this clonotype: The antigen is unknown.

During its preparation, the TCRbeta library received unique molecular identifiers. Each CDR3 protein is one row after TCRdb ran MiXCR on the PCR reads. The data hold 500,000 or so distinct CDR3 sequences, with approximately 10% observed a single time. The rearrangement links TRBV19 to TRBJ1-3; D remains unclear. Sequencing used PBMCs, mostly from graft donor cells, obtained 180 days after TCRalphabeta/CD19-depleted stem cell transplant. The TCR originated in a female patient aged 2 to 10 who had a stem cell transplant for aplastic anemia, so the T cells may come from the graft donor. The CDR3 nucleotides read TGTGCCAGTACCCGAAACGGACGGGTTGCCATCGTGGGCACCATATATTTT. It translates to CASTRNGRVAIVGTIYF.